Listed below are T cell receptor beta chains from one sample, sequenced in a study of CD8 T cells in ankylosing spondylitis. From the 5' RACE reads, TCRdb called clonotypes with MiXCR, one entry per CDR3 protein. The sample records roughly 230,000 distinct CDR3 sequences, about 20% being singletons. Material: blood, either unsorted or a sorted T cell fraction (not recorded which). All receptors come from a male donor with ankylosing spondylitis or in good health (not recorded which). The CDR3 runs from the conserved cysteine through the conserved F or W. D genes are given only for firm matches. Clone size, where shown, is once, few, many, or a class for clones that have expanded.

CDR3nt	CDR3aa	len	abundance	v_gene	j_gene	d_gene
TGCAGTGCTAGCGCGGGACAGGGGAGTTTCGGGGAGCTGTTTTTT	CSASAGQGSFGELFF	15	few	TRBV20-1	TRBJ2-2	TRBD1
TGTGCCTGCAGTTTAGAATTGGTACTAGCGGGGCACACCGGGGAGCTGTTTTTT	CACSLELVLAGHTGELFF	18	-	TRBV12-3/TRBV12-4	TRBJ2-2	TRBD2
TGTGCCAGCAGCTACCGACTAGCGGGAGGTGGTAATGAGCAGTTCTTC	CASSYRLAGGGNEQFF	16	-	TRBV7-6	TRBJ2-1	TRBD2
TGCGCCAGCAGCTTGGAAGGGGGCGTCCAAGAGACCCAGTACTTC	CASSLEGGVQETQYF	15	-	TRBV5-1	TRBJ2-5	TRBD1
TGTGCCAGCAGCTTAGCGTTACAGCGTACTGGGACAGATACGCAGTATTTT	CASSLALQRTGTDTQYF	17	-	TRBV7-8	TRBJ2-3	-
TGTGCCAGCAGTCCCTTGGAGCGCGGGGGAAACACAGATACGCAGTATTTT	CASSPLERGGNTDTQYF	17	few	TRBV25-1	TRBJ2-3	TRBD2
TGTGCCAGCAGCCTTGGGAGCTCCTTCAACTATGGCTACACCTTC	CASSLGSSFNYGYTF	15	-	TRBV6-1	TRBJ1-2	-
TGTGCCAGCAGGACAATATGGACACCAGACAATGAGCAGTTCTTC	CASRTIWTPDNEQFF	15	few	TRBV6-2/TRBV6-3	TRBJ2-1	-
TGTGCCAGCAAGGGACTAGCGGACACCGGGGAGCTGTTTTTT	CASKGLADTGELFF	14	few	TRBV6-4	TRBJ2-2	TRBD2
TGTGCCAGCAGCTCCACGACCGGGACAGGGGTGCCTTGGACCGGGGAGCTGTTTTTT	CASSSTTGTGVPWTGELFF	19	-	TRBV11-2	TRBJ2-2	TRBD1
TGTGCCAGCAGCAAACTTACTAGCGGGACCGTCGGGGAGCTGTTTTTT	CASSKLTSGTVGELFF	16	few	TRBV21-1	TRBJ2-2	-
TGCAGTGCTAGGGCTTCTCACGGGGATCACGCTTATGGAATATACGAGCAGTACTTC	CSARASHGDHAYGIYEQYF	19	few	TRBV20-1	TRBJ2-7	-
TGCAGCGTTGAAGAGGAGGGCGGGAATGAGCAGTTCTTC	CSVEEEGGNEQFF	13	many	TRBV29-1	TRBJ2-1	-
TGTGCCACCAGCGACCCTTTGGGGGAAGAAAAACTGTTTTTT	CATSDPLGEEKLFF	14	-	TRBV15	TRBJ1-4	-
TGTGCCACCAGCAGAGATCGATACGGAGCCAAAAACATTCAGTACTTC	CATSRDRYGAKNIQYF	16	few	TRBV15	TRBJ2-4	-
TGTGCCACCAGCAGAGATAGGGGGGCACCCCTCCACTTT	CATSRDRGAPLHF	13	few	TRBV15	TRBJ1-6	-
TGTGCCAGCAGCTTCTCGGACGAGCAGTACTTC	CASSFSDEQYF	11	few	TRBV12-3/TRBV12-4	TRBJ2-7	-
TGTGCCAGCAGCCCCCCGAGACTAGCGGGAGGGCTCAGGTACAATGAGCAGTTCTTC	CASSPPRLAGGLRYNEQFF	19	-	TRBV7-8	TRBJ2-1	TRBD2
TGCAGCGTTGAAGGGGAACAGGGGAGTGCCTACGAGCAGTACTTC	CSVEGEQGSAYEQYF	15	few	TRBV29-1	TRBJ2-7	TRBD1
TGTGCCAGCAGCTTAGCGGGGACAGGGCCTGTTCCCTACGAGCAGTACTTC	CASSLAGTGPVPYEQYF	17	-	TRBV7-6	TRBJ2-7	TRBD1
TGCAGTGCTCGGGACAGGGTCGTCGAGCAGTACTTC	CSARDRVVEQYF	12	once	TRBV20-1	TRBJ2-7	TRBD1
TGCAGCGTTGAAGATCCCCAAGGGACTAGAGATTGGCCAGATACGCAGTATTTT	CSVEDPQGTRDWPDTQYF	18	few	TRBV29-1	TRBJ2-3	TRBD2
TGCGCCAGCAGCCAACTAGCGGGAGGGCCCGTCTACGAGCAGTACTTC	CASSQLAGGPVYEQYF	16	many	TRBV4-1	TRBJ2-7	TRBD2
TGTGCCAGCAGCCTGACTCCCGCGGATGGCTACACCTTC	CASSLTPADGYTF	13	-	TRBV27	TRBJ1-2	-
TGTGCCAGCAACATCGGAGAGTATAATTCACCCCTCCACTTT	CASNIGEYNSPLHF	14	few	TRBV6-1	TRBJ1-6	-
TGCGCCAGCAGCCAGTCGGACAGGGGAGGGACTGAAGCTTTCTTT	CASSQSDRGGTEAFF	15	few	TRBV4-1	TRBJ1-1	TRBD1
TGCGCCAGCAGCCAAGATCAGACTAGCGGGACAAACTACGAGCAGTACTTC	CASSQDQTSGTNYEQYF	17	few	TRBV4-1	TRBJ2-7	TRBD2
TGCAGTGCTCGACTAGCGGGAGCTTACGAGCAGTACTTC	CSARLAGAYEQYF	13	many	TRBV20-1	TRBJ2-7	TRBD2